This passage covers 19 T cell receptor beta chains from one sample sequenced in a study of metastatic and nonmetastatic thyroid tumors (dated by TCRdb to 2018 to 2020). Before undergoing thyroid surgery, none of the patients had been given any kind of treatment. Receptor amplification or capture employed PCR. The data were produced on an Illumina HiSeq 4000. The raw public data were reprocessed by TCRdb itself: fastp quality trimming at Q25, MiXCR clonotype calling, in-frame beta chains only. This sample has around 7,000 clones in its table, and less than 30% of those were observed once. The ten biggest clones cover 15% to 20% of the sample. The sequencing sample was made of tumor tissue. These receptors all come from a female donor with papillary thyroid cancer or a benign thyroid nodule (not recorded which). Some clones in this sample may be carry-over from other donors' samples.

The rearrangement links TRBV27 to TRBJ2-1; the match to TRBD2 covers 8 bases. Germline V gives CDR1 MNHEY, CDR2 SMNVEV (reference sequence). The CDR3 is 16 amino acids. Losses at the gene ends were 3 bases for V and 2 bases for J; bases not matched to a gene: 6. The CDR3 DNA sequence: TGTGCCAGCAGTTTGGCTAGCGGGCCTACCTACAATGAGCAGTTCTTC. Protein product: CASSLASGPTYNEQFF.

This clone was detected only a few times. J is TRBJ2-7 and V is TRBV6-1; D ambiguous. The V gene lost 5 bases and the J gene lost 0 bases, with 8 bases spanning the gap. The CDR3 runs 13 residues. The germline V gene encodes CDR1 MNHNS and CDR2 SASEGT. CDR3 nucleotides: TGTGCCAGCAGTTTAAGGGACTCCTACGAGCAGTACTTC. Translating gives CASSLRDSYEQYF.

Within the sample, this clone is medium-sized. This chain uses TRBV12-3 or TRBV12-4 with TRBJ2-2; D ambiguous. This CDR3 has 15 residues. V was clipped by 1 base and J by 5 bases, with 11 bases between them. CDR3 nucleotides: TGTGCCAGCAGTTTAGGGGGAAGCAAGACCGGGGAGCTGTTTTTT. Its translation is CASSLGGSKTGELFF.

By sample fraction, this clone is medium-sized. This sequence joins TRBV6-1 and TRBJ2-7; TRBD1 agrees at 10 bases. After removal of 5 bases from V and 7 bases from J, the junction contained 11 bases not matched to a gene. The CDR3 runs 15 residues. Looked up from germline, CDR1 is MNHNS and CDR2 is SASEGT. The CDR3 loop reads CASSPRTGGKKEQYF. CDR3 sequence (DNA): TGTGCCAGCAGTCCCCGGACAGGGGGAAAGAAGGAGCAGTACTTC.

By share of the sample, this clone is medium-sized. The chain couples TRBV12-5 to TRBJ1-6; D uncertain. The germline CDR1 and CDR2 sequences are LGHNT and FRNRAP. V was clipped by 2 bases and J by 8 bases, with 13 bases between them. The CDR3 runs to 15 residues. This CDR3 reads CASGLLVGRHSPLHF. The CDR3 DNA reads TGTGCTAGTGGTTTGTTGGTTGGGAGGCATTCACCCCTCCACTTT.

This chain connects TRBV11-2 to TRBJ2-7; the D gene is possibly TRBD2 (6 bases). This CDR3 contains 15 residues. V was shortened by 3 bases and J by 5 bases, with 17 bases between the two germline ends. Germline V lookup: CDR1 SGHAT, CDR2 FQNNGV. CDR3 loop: CASSFSTAGRNEQYF. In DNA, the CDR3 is TGTGCCAGCAGCTTTAGTACGGCGGGAAGGAACGAGCAGTACTTC.

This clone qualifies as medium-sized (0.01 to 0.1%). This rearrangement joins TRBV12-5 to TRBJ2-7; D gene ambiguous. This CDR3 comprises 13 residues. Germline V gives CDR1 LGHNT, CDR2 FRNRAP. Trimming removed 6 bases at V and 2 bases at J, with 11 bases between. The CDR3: CASGSGSTYEQYF. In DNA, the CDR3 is TGTGCTAGTGGGTCCGGGTCCACCTACGAGCAGTACTTC.

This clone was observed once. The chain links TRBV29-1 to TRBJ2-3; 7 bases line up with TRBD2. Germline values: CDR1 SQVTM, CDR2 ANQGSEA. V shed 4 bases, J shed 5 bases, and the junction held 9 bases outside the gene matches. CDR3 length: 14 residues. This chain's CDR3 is CSVVTSARKDTQYF. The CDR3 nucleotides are TGCAGCGTTGTTACTAGCGCACGCAAAGATACGCAGTATTTT.

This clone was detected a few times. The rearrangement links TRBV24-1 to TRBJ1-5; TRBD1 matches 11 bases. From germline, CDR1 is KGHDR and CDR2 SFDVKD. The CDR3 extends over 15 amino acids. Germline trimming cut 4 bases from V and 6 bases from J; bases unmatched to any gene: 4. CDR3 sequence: CATSDAGTGGQPQHF. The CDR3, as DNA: TGTGCCACCAGTGACGCCGGGACAGGGGGTCAGCCCCAGCATTTT.

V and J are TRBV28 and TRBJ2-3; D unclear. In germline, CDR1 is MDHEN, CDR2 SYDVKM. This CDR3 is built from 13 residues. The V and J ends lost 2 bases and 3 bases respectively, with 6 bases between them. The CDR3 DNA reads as TGTGCCAGCAGTTTAGGCCAGACAGATACGCAGTATTTT. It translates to CASSLGQTDTQYF.

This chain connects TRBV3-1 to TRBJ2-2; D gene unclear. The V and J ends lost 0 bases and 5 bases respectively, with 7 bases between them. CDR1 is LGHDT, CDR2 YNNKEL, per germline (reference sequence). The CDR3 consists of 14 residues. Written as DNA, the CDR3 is TGTGCCAGCAGCCAAGAGAGCCATACCGGGGAGCTGTTTTTT. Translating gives CASSQESHTGELFF.

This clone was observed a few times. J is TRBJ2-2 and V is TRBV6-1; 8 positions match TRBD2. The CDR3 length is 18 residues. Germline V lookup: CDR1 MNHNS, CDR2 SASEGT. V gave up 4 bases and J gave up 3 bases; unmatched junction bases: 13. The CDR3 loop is CASSVSLAGPIHTGELFF. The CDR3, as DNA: TGTGCCAGCAGTGTTTCGCTAGCGGGCCCGATTCACACCGGGGAGCTGTTTTTT.

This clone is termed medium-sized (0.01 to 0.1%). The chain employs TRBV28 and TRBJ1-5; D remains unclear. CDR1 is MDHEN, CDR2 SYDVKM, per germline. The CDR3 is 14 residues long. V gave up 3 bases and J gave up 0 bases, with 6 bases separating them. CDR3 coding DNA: TGTGCCAGCAGTTTTCAGATTAGCAATCAGCCCCAGCATTTT. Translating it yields CASSFQISNQPQHF. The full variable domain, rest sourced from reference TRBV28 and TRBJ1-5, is DVKVTQSSRYLVKRTGEKVFLECVQDMDHENMFWYRQDPGLGLRLIYFSYDVKMKEKGDIPEGYSVSREKKERFSLILESASTNQTSMYLCASSFQISNQPQHFGDGTRLSIL.

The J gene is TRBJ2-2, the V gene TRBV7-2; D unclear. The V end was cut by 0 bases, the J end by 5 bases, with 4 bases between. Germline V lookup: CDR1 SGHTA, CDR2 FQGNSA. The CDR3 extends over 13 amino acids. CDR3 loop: CASSLAWTGELFF. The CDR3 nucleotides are TGTGCCAGCAGCTTAGCGTGGACCGGGGAGCTGTTTTTT.

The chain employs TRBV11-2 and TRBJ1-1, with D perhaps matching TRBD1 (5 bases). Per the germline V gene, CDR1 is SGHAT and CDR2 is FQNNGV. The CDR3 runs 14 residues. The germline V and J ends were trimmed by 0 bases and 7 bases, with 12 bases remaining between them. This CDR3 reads CASSLDLMRGEAFF. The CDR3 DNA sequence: TGTGCCAGCAGCTTAGATCTAATGAGGGGTGAAGCTTTCTTT.

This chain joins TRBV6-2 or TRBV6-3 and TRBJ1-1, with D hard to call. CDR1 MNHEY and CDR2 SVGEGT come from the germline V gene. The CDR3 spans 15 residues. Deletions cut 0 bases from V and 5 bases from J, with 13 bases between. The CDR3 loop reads CASSYSALLGTEAFF. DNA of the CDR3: TGTGCCAGCAGTTACTCCGCCCTATTGGGGACTGAAGCTTTCTTT.

The DNA for the CDR3 is TGCGCCAGCAGTTCGGGCGGGGGGACGGGTCAGCCCCAGCATTTT. Amino acids: CASSSGGGTGQPQHF. This rearrangement joins TRBV4-1 to TRBJ1-5; D perhaps matches TRBD1 (5 bases). Per germline, CDR1 MGHRA and CDR2 YSYEKL. This CDR3 is built from 15 residues. The germline V and J ends were trimmed by 6 bases and 6 bases, with 18 bases remaining between them.

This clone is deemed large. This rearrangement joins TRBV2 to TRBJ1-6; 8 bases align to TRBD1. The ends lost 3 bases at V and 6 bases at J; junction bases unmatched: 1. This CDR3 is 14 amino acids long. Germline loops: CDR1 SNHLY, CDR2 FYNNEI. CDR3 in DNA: TGTGCCAGCAGTGACAGGGGGCGTAATTCACCCCTCCACTTT. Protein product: CASSDRGRNSPLHF.

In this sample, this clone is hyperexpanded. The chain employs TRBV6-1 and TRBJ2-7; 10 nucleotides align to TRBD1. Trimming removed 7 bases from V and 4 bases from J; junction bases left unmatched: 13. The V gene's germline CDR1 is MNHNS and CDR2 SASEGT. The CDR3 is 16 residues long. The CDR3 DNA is TGTGCCAGCAAAGCTTCAGGACAGGGGGGAATTTACGAGCAGTACTTC. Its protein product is CASKASGQGGIYEQYF.